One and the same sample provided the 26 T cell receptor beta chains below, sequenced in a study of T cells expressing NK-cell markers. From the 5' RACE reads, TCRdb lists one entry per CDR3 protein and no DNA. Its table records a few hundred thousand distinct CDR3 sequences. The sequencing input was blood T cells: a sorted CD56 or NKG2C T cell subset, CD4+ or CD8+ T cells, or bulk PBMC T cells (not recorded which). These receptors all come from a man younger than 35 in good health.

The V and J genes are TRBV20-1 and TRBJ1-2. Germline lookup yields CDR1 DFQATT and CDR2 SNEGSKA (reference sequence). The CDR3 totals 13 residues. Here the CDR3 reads CSARAGSNYGYTF.

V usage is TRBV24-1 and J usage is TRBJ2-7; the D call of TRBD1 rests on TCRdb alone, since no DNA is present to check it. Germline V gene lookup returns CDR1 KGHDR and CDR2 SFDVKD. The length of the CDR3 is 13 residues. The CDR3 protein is CATSTTAGYEQYF.

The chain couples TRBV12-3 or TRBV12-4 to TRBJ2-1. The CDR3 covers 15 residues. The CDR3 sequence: CASKLALRSYNEQFF.

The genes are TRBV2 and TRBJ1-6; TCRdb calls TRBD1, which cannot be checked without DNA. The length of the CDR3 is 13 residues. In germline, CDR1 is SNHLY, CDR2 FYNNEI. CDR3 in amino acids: CASGDRGRSPLHF.

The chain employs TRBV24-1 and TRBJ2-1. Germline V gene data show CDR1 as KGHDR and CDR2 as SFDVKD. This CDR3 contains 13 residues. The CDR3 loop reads CATSDLQRNEQFF.

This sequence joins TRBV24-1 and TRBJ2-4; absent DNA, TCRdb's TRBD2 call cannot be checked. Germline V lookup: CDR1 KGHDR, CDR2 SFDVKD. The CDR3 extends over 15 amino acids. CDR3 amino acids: CATSDPRTRKNIQYF.

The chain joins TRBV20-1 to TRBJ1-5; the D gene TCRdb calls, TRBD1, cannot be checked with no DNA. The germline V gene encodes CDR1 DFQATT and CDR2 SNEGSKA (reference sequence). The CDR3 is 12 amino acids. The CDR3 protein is CSANDRLQPQHF.

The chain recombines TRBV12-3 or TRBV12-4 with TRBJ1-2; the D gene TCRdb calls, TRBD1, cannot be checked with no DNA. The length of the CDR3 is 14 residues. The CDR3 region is CASSLKGQGYGYTF.

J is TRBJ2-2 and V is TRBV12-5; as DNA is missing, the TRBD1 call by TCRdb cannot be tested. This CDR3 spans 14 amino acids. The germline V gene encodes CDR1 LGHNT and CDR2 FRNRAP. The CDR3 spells CASGRGTGHRELFF.

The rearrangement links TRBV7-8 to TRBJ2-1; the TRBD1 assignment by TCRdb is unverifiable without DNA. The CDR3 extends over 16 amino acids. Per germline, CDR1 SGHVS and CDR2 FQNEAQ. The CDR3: CASSSRIGQGADEQFF. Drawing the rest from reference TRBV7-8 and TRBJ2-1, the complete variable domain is GAGVSQSPRYKVAKRGQDVALRCDPISGHVSLFWYQQALGQGPEFLTYFQNEAQLDKSGLPSDRFFAERPEGSVSTLKIQRTQQEDSAVYLCASSSRIGQGADEQFFGPGTRLTVL.

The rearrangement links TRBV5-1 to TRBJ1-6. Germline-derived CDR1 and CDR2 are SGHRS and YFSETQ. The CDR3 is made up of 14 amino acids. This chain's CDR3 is CASSLSSGFSPLHF.

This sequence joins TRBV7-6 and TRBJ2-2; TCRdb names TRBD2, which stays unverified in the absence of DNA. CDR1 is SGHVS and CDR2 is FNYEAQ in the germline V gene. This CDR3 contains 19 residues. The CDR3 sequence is CASTKEVSWLAGNTGELFF.

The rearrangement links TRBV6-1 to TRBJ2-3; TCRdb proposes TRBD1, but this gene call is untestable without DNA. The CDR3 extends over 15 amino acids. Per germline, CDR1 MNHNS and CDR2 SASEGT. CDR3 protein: CASSLLTGGPDTQYF.

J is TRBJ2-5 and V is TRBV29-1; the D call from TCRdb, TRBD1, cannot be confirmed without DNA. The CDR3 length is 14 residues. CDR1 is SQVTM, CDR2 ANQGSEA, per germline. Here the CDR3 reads CSVLGQGASETQYF.

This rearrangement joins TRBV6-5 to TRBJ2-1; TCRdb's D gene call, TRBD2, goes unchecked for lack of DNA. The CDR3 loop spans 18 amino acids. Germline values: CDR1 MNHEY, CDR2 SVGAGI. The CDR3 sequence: CASSYHVPGLAGANEQFF.

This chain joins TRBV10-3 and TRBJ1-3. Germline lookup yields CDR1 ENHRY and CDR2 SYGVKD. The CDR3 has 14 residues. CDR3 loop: CAISTDVRGNTIYF.

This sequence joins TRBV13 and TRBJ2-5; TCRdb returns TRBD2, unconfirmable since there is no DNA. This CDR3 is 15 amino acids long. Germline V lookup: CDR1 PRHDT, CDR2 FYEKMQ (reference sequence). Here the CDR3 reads CASSRQTTMQETQYF.

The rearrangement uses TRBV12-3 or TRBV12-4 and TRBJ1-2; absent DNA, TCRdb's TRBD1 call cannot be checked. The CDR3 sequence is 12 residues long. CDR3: CASSLRGIGYTF.

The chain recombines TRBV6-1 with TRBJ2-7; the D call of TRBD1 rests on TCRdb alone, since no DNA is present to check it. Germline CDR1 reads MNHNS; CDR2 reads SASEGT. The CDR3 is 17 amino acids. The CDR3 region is CASSRSRSDTFSYEQYF.

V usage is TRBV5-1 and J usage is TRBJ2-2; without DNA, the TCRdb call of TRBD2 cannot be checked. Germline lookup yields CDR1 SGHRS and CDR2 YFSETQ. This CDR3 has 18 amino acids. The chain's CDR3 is CASSLPGRLAGGTGELFF.

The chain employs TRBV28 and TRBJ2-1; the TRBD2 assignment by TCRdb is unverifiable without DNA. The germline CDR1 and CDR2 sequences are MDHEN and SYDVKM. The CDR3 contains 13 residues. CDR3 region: CATGLANYNEQFF.

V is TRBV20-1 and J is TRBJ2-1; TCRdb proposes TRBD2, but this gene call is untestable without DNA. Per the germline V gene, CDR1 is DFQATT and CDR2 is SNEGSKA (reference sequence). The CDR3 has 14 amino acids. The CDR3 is CTCSPGLPNNEQFF.

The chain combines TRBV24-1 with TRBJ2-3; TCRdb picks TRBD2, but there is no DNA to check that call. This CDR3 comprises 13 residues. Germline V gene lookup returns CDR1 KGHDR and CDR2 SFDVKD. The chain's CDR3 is CATSRRGLDTQYF.

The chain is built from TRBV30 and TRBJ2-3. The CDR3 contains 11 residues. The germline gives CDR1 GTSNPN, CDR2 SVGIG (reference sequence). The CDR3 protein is CAWSGKDTQYF.

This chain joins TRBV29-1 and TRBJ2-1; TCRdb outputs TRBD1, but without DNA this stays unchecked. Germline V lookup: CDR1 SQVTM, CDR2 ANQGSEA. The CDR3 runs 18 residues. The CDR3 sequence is CSVEDQSGAPSSYNEQFF.

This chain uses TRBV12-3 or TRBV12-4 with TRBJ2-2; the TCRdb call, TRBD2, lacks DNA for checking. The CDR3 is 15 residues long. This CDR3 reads CASSLLAALPRELFF.